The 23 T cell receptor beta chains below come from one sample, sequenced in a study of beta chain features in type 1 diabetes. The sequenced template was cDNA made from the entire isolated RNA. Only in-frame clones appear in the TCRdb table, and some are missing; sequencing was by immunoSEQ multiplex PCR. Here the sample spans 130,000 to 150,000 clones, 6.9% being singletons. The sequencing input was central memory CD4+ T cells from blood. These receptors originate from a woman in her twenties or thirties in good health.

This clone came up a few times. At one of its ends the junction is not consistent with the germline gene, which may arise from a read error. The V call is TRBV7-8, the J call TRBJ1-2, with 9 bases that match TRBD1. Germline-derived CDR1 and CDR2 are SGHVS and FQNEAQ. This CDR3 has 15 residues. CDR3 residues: CASSIAVGQGGGYTF. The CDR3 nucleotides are TGTGCCAGCAGCATAGCAGTGGGACAGGGAGGTGGCTACACCTTC. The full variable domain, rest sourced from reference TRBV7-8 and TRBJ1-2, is GAGVSQSPRYKVAKRGQDVALRCDPISGHVSLFWYQQALGQGPEFLTYFQNEAQLDKSGLPSDRFFAERPEGSVSTLKIQRTQQEDSAVYLCASSIAVGQGGGYTFGSGTRLTVV.

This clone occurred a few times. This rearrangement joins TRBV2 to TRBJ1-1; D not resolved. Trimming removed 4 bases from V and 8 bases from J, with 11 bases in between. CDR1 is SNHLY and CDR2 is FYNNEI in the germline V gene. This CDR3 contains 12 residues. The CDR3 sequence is CASSVGQREAFF. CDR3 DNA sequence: TGTGCCAGCAGTGTGGGCCAGCGGGAAGCTTTCTTT.

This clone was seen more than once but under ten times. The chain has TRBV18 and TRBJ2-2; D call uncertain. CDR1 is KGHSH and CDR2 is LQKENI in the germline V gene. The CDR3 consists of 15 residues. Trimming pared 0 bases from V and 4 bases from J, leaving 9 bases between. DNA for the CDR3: TGTGCCAGCTCACCACCCTCAGGATTCACCGGGGAGCTGTTTTTT. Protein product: CASSPPSGFTGELFF.

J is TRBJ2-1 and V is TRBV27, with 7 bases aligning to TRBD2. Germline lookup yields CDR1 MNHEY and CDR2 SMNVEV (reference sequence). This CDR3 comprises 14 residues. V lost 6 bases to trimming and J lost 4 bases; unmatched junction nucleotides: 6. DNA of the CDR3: TGTGCCAGCAGCCACCCGGGGGGATACAATGAGCAGTTCTTC. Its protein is CASSHPGGYNEQFF.

The DNA for the CDR3 is TGTGCCAGCAGTGAGCACACAGGATTAGGAGAGACCCAGTACTTC. Translating it yields CASSEHTGLGETQYF. J is TRBJ2-5 and V is TRBV25-1; a weak D match, TRBD1 (5 bases). This CDR3 comprises 15 residues. The germline V gene has CDR1 MGHDK and CDR2 SYGVNS. The V and J ends lost 3 bases and 4 bases respectively, with 15 bases between them.

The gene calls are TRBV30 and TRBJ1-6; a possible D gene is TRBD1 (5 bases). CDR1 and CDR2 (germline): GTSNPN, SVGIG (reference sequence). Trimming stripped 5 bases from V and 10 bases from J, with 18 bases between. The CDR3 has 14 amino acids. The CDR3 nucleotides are TGTGCCTGGGGGGCCAGTGGAGATGGATCACCCCTCCACTTT. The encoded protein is CAWGASGDGSPLHF.

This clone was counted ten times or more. The CDR3 sequence: CASSLQGMNTEAFF. CDR3 sequence (DNA): TGTGCCAGCAGCTTGCAGGGGATGAACACTGAAGCTTTCTTT. This chain uses TRBV5-6 with TRBJ1-1; possibly TRBD1 for D (6 bases). The CDR3 has 14 residues. The ends were cut back, 1 base at V and 0 bases at J, with 7 bases in the middle. Germline CDR1 is SGHDT and CDR2 is YYEEEE. The full variable domain, completed using reference TRBV5-6 and TRBJ1-1, is DAGVTQSPTHLIKTRGQQVTLRCSPKSGHDTVSWYQQALGQGPQFIFQYYEEEERQRGNFPDRFSGHQFPNYSSELNVNALLLGDSALYLCASSLQGMNTEAFFGQGTRLTVV.

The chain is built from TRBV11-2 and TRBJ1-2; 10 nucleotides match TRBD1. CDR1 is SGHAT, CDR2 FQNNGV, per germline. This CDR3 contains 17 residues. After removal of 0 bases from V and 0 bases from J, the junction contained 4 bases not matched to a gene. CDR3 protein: CASSLDAGTGANYGYTF. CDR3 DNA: TGTGCCAGCAGCTTAGACGCCGGGACAGGGGCTAACTATGGCTACACCTTC.

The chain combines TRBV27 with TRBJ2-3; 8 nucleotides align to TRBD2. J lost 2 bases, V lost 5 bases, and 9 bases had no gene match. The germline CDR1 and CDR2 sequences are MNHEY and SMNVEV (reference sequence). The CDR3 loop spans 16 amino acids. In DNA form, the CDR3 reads TGTGCCAGCAGTCAGAGCGGGAGAAGGGTCACAGATACGCAGTATTTT. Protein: CASSQSGRRVTDTQYF.

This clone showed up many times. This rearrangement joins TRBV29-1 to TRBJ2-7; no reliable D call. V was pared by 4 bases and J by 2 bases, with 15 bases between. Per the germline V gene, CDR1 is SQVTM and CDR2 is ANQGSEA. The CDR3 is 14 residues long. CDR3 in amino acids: CSVVIQNNAYEQYF. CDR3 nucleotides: TGCAGCGTTGTGATCCAGAATAACGCCTACGAGCAGTACTTC.

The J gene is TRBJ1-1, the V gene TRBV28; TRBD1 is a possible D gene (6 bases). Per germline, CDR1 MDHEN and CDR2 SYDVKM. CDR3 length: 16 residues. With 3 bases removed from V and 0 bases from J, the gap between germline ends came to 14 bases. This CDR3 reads CASSFTLGTMNTEAFF. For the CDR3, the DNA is TGTGCCAGCAGTTTTACGCTTGGGACAATGAACACTGAAGCTTTCTTT.

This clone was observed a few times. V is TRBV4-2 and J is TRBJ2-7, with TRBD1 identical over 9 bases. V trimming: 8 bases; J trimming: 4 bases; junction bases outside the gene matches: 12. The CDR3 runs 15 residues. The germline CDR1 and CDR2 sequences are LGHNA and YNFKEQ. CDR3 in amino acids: CASEPQPGQGYEQYF. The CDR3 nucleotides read TGTGCCAGCGAACCACAACCGGGACAGGGTTACGAGCAGTACTTC.

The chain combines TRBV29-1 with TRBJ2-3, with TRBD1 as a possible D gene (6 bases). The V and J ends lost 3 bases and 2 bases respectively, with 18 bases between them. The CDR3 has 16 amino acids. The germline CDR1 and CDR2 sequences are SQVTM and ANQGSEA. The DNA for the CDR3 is TGCAGCGTTGAGGGCACAGGGTTTGGGGACACAGATACGCAGTATTTT. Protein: CSVEGTGFGDTDTQYF.

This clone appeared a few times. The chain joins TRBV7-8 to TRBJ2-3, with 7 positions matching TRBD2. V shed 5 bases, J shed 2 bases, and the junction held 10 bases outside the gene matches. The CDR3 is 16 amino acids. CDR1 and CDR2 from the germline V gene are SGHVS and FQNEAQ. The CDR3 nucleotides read TGTGCCAGCAGCGGCACCGGCGGGAGACTCACAGATACGCAGTATTTT. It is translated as CASSGTGGRLTDTQYF.

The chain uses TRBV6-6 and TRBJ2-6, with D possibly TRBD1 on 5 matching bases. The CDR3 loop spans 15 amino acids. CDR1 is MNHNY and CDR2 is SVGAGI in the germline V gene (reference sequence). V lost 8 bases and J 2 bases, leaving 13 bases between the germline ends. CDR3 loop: CASSDRSPGANVLTF. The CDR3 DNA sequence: TGTGCCAGCTCCGACAGATCTCCTGGGGCCAACGTCCTGACTTTC.

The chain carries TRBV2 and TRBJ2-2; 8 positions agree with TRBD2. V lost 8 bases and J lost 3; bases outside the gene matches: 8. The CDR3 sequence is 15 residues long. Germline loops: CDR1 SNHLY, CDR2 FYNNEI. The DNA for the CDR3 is TGTGCCAGCCATGCAGCTAGCGGGCACACCGGGGAGCTGTTTTTT. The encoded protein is CASHAASGHTGELFF. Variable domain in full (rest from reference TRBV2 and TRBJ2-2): EPEVTQTPSHQVTQMGQEVILRCVPISNHLYFYWYRQILGQKVEFLVSFYNNEISEKSEIFDDQFSVERPDGSNFTLKIRSTKLEDSAMYFCASHAASGHTGELFFGEGSRLTVL.

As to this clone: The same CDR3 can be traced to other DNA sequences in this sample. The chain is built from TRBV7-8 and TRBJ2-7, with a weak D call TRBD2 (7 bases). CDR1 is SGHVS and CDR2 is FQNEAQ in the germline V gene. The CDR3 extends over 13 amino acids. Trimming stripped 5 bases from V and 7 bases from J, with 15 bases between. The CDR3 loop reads CASSPPGGPEQYF. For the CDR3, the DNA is TGTGCCAGCAGCCCCCCCGGGGGGCCGGAGCAGTACTTC.

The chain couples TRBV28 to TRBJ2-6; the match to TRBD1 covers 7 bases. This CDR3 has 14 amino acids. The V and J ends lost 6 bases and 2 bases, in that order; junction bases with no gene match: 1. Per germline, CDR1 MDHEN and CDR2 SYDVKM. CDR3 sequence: CASRGGAGANVLTF. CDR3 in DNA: TGTGCCAGCAGAGGGGGCGCTGGGGCCAACGTCCTGACTTTC.

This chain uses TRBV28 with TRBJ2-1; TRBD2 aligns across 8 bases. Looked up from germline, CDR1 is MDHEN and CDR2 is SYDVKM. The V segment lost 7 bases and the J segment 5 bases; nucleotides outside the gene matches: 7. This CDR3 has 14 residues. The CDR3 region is CASIPGLVHNEQFF. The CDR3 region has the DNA TGTGCCAGCATCCCGGGACTAGTCCACAATGAGCAGTTCTTC.

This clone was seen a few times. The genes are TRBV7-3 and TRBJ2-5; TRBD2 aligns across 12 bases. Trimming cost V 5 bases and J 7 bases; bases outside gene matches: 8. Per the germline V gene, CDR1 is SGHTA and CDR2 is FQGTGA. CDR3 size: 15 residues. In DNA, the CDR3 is TGTGCCAGCAGCCCTCTAGCGGGAGGGCAGGGGACCCAGTACTTC. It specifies CASSPLAGGQGTQYF.

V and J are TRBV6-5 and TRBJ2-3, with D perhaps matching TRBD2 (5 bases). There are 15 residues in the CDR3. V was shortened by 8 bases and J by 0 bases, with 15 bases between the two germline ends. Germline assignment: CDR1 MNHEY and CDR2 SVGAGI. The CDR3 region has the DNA TGTGCCAGCCGGAGACGGACTGTTAGCACAGATACGCAGTATTTT. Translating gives CASRRRTVSTDTQYF.

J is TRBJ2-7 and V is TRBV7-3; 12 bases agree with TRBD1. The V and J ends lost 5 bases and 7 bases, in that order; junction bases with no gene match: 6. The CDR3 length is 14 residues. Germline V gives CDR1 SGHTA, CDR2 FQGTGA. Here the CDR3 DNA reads TGTGCCAGCAGCGTGGGACAGGGGGCGGGGGAGCAGTACTTC. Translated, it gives CASSVGQGAGEQYF.

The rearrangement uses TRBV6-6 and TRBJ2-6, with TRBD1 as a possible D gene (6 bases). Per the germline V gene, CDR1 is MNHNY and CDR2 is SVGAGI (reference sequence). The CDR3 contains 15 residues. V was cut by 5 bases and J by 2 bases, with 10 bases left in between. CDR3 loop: CASSNRVTGANVLTF. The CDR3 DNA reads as TGTGCCAGCAGTAACAGGGTAACTGGGGCCAACGTCCTGACTTTC.